This T cell receptor (beta chain) came from a study of blood T cell repertoires in COVID-19. On the study more broadly: The origin of the acute and convalescent COVID-19 samples was the United States, Italy and Spain. From T cells, B-cell-depleted T cells, or PBMCs came the material, which was cDNA or gDNA.

The V and J ends lost 1 base and 4 bases respectively, with 8 bases between them. This CDR3 contains 13 residues. Germline V gene sequence: CDR1 SGDLS, CDR2 YYNGEE. Original methodology: By means of reference gene primer amplification, nucleated cell counts were estimated. Using immunoSEQ multiplex PCR, the repertoire was profiled, and TCRdb retains in-frame clones only, with some absent. V and J calls and clone size are as listed in that table; D and trimming were resolved from the DNA. The sample holds tens of thousands of clones, about 72% seen once. The V and J genes are TRBV9 and TRBJ1-1, with D maybe TRBD1 (5 bases). The receptor's source is a man between 65 and 85 years old with active or convalescent COVID-19. Sample: peripheral blood. CDR3 amino acids: CASSVSQGTEAFF. The DNA for the CDR3 is TGTGCCAGCAGCGTAAGCCAGGGCACTGAAGCTTTCTTT.